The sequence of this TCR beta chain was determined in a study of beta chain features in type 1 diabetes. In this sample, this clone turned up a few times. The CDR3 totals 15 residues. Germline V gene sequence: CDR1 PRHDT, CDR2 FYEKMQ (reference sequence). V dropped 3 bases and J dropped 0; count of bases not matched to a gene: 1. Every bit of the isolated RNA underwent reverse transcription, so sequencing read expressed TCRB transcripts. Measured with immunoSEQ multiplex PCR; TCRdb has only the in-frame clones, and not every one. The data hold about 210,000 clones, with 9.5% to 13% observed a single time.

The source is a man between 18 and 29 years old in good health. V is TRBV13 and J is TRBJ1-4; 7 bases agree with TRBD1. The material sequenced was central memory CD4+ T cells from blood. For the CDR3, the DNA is TGTGCCAGCAGCTTCGACAGGGCAACTAATGAAAAACTGTTTTTT. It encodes CASSFDRATNEKLFF.